These T cell receptor beta chains were read from a single sample in a study of T cell responses to AZD1222 COVID-19 vaccine. Repertoires were generated with immunoSEQ multiplex PCR, while TCRdb's copy carries only in-frame clones and drops some. The profile covers fewer than 200,000 clones, with 90% to 95% appearing a single time and roughly 4% taken by the ten largest. The sample was peripheral blood, taken 28 days after the second dose of the MenACWY control vaccine. These receptor sequences come from an adult who received the MenACWY meningococcal vaccine as a control. Each CDR3 is given without its conserved first and last residue. A row's size may be missing; if present it is once, few, many or a size class.

clone_size j_call v_call cdr3_aa
. TRBJ2-1 TRBV11-3 ASSPSTSRNEQF
. TRBJ2-7 TRBV19 ASSITRGLAEQY
. TRBJ2-1 TRBV2 ASSELDEQF
. TRBJ1-6 TRBV6-6 ATGTGGASPLH
. TRBJ1-4 TRBV4-1 ASSSTTTNEKLF
. TRBJ2-3 TRBV20-1 SARFRDTQY
. TRBJ1-2 TRBV19 ASSPGTGGASNGYT
once TRBJ2-2 TRBV3-1/TRBV3-2 ASSQGHRGPVGELF
. TRBJ1-4 TRBV6-5 ASSYGDSSGKLF
. TRBJ1-1 TRBV12-3/TRBV12-4 ASSWTGVPEAF
. TRBJ2-5 TRBV7-2 ASSPRETGTQY
. TRBJ2-3 TRBV27 ASSLLAYTDTQY
. TRBJ2-3 TRBV7-5 ARSLDEREGTDTQY
. TRBJ1-4 TRBV27 ASSLVGYPTGASTNEKLF
. TRBJ1-3 TRBV14 ASSQVGGNTIY
. TRBJ1-3 TRBV28 ASSFLDRGRGNTIY
. TRBJ1-6 TRBV6-5 ASFFGQGYSPLH
. TRBJ2-6 TRBV19 ASLGPTRGANVLT
. TRBJ1-5 TRBV12-3/TRBV12-4 ASSLIRGQPQH
. TRBJ1-1 TRBV11-2 ASSLPGTEAF
. TRBJ2-5 TRBV28 ASSLTGKQETQY
. TRBJ2-2 TRBV25-1 ASSGGTGELF
. TRBJ2-2 TRBV7-9 ASSSPYRPGNLAGELF
. TRBJ2-7 TRBV9 ASSPRQGGYEQY
. TRBJ2-7 TRBV27 ASSFHPYYEQY
. TRBJ2-3 TRBV30 AWSGASGKTDTQY
. TRBJ2-7 TRBV27 ASSYGLAGGGEQY
. TRBJ1-2 TRBV9 ASSVTGQYYGYT